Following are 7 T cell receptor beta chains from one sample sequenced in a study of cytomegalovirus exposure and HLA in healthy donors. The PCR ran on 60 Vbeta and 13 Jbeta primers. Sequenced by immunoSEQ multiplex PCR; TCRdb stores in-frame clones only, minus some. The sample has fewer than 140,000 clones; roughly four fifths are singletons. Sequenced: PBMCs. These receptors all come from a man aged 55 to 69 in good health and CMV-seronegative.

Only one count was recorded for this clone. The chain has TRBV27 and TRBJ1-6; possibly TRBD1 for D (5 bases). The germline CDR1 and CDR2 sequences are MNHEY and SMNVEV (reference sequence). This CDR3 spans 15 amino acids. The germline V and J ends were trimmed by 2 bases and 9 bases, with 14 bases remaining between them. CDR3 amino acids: CASSLIAGQGSPLHF. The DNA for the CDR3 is TGTGCCAGCAGTTTAATTGCAGGGCAGGGTTCACCCCTCCACTTT.

The CDR3 DNA follows: TGCGCCAGCAGTCAATCGGGGCAGGAGGGGTACGTC. This sequence encodes CASSQSGQEGYV. The chain links TRBV23-1 to TRBJ2-7; D may be TRBD2 (6 bases). TRBV23-1 is assigned to the ORF class and has an uncertain function. The CDR3 consists of 12 residues. V gave up 0 bases and J gave up 12 bases, with 12 bases separating them.

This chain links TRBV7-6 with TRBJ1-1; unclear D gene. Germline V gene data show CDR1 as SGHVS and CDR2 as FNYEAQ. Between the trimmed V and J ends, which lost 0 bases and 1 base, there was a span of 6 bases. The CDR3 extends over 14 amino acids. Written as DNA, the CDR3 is TGTGCCAGCAGCTTAGCGCCAGGGAACACTGAAGCTTTCTTT. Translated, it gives CASSLAPGNTEAFF.

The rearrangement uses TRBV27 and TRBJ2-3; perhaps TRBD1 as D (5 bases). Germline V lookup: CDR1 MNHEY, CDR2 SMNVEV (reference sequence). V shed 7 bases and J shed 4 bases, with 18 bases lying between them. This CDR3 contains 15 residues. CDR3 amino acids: CASTLDPKGADTQYF. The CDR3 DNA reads TGTGCCAGCACCCTGGATCCTAAAGGGGCAGATACGCAGTATTTT.

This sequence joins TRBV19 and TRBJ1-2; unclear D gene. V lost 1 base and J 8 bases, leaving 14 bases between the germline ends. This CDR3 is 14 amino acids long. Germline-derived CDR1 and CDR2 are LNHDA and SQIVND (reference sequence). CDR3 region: CASSIGQENSGYTF. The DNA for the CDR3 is TGTGCCAGTAGTATAGGGCAAGAAAATTCAGGCTACACCTTC.

The CDR3: CASSTGTGPYEQYV. The CDR3, as DNA: TGTGCCAGCAGCACCGGGACAGGGCCCTACGAGCAGTACGTC. The rearrangement links TRBV7-8 to TRBJ2-7, with 9 nucleotides matching TRBD1. J gave up 2 bases and V 5 bases, and 4 bases lay outside the gene matches. The CDR3 loop spans 14 amino acids. From germline, CDR1 is SGHVS and CDR2 FQNEAQ.

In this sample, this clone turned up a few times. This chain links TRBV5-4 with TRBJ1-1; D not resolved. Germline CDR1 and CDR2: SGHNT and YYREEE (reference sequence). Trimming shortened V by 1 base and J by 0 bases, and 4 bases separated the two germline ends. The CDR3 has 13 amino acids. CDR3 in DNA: TGTGCCAGCAGCTTGACAGTGAACACTGAAGCTTTCTTT. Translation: CASSLTVNTEAFF.